The clone carrying this T cell receptor (beta chain) has just one count. Its antigen is unidentified. Among the donors, all were healthy bone marrow donors. The PCR used 60 Vbeta and 13 Jbeta primers. Profiled with immunoSEQ multiplex PCR; TCRdb holds only in-frame clones, not every one. The table has approximately 160,000 clones, about four fifths seen once. The sample belongs to a study of cytomegalovirus exposure and HLA in healthy donors. Findings of the study overall: Altogether, about 160 TCR beta chains were recorded as cytomegalovirus-associated.

V lost 6 bases, J lost 2 bases, and 10 bases lay in between. Germline V CDR1 and CDR2: MNHEY, SVGAGI. The CDR3 runs 13 residues. The gene calls are TRBV6-5 and TRBJ2-5; D call uncertain. The sequence derives from a man aged 18 to 30 in good health and CMV-seronegative. The sequencing sample was made of PBMCs. The CDR3 protein is CASRLTGQETQYF. The CDR3 region has the DNA TGTGCCAGCAGATTGACGGGTCAAGAGACCCAGTACTTC.